This entry concerns a single TCR beta chain. These data belong to a study of T cell changes during pregnancy in multiple sclerosis. Clones were sequenced by immunoSEQ multiplex PCR, and TCRdb holds only the in-frame ones, with some missing. Of over a thousand clones listed, roughly 78% are singletons. Per germline, CDR1 SGHTA and CDR2 FQGNSA. This CDR3 is 14 amino acids long. Trimming removed 6 bases at V and 0 bases at J, with 9 bases between. The sequencing input was CD4+ T cells from PBMCs (not recorded whether the cells were cultured). This receptor was taken from a female patient with multiple sclerosis, enrolled in a pregnancy study. Some clones in this sample may be carry-over from other donors' samples. This chain connects TRBV7-2 to TRBJ1-5; no definite D call. CDR3 in DNA: TGTGCCAGCAGTCCAAGGAGTAGCAATCAGCCCCAGCATTTT. Amino acid sequence: CASSPRSSNQPQHF.